This is a list of T cell receptor beta chains from one sample in a study of OX40 agonist ivuxolimab in advanced cancers. Profiling relied on immunoSEQ multiplex PCR, and the TCRdb table lists in-frame clones only, not all of them. The sample carries approximately 81,000 clones, roughly 80% recorded once. The material was CD4+ or CD8+ T cells sorted from blood, obtained in a trial of the OX40 agonist ivuxolimab. All receptors come from an adult with an advanced solid tumor such as melanoma, head and neck, liver or kidney cancer. CDR3s include the opening cysteine and the closing phenylalanine or tryptophan. The D gene is left open where the match is weak. Expanded clones get a size class; other rows say once, few or many, or leave the size out.

J	D	V	size	DNA	CDR3
TRBJ1-1	TRBD1	TRBV18	.	TGTGCCAGCTCAGGGGGACAGGGTCTAGGTGAAGCTTTCTTT	CASSGGQGLGEAFF
TRBJ2-1	TRBD2	TRBV5-1	.	TGCGCCAGCAGCTGGCTAGCGGAGTACAATGAGCAGTTCTTC	CASSWLAEYNEQFF
TRBJ1-5	.	TRBV11-2	few	TGTGCCAGCAGCTTATCCCCCCAGGGACACCAGCCCCAGCATTTT	CASSLSPQGHQPQHF
TRBJ2-7	.	TRBV6-1	.	TGTGCCAGCAGTACCGGTTGGGACTCGACCTACGAGCAGTACTTC	CASSTGWDSTYEQYF
TRBJ1-1	TRBD1	TRBV7-8	.	TGTGCCAGCAGCTTTGGCAGGGGGCATGCTTTCTTT	CASSFGRGHAFF
TRBJ2-7	TRBD1	TRBV2	few	TGTGCCAGCATGCTGGGACAGCCCGGCTCCTACGAGCAGTACTTC	CASMLGQPGSYEQYF
TRBJ1-2	TRBD1	TRBV7-9	.	TGTGCCAGCAGCCCATACGGACAGGGGGAGGGCTACACCTTC	CASSPYGQGEGYTF
TRBJ1-2	.	TRBV10-3	.	TGTGCCATCAGTGACCTTAGGGACACCTCGGAAAACTATGGCTACACCTTC	CAISDLRDTSENYGYTF
TRBJ2-5	TRBD1	TRBV2	.	TGTGCCAGCAATCGGCAGGGGGCGCGGGAGACCCAGTACTTC	CASNRQGARETQYF
TRBJ1-4	.	TRBV29-1	.	TGCAGCGTTGATGCATTCATGTGGGGAGCTAATGAAAAACTGTTTTTT	CSVDAFMWGANEKLFF
TRBJ2-5	.	TRBV29-1	once	TGCAGCGTTGGGGGCATGGCCAGCGGGACCCAGTACTTC	CSVGGMASGTQYF
TRBJ1-1	TRBD1	TRBV5-1	.	TGCGCCAGCAGACCACAGGGGGCAGGGACTGAAGCTTTCTTT	CASRPQGAGTEAFF
TRBJ2-1	TRBD2	TRBV4-3	.	TGCGCCAGCAGCCAACAGAGCGGGAGGGGCGGTGAGCAGTTCTTC	CASSQQSGRGGEQFF
TRBJ1-5	.	TRBV7-3	.	TGTGCCAGCAGCCCCCAGGGGAGGCAGCCCCAGCATTTT	CASSPQGRQPQHF
TRBJ1-2	TRBD1	TRBV6-4	.	TGTGCCAGCAGTGACCCGGGGACAGGGGTCGGCTACACCTTC	CASSDPGTGVGYTF
TRBJ1-4	.	TRBV14	once	TGTGCCAGCAGCCACGACTCGGACTTAGGACTTGGTCTGTTTTTT	CASSHDSDLGLGLFF
TRBJ2-2	.	TRBV4-1	.	TGCGCCAGCAGCCCCCAGGAGAAAAGTAGTCGTACCGGGGAGCTGTTTTTT	CASSPQEKSSRTGELFF
TRBJ1-2	.	TRBV2	.	TGTGCCAGCACAGGAGGGCAGAACTATGGCTACACCTTC	CASTGGQNYGYTF
TRBJ2-1	.	TRBV5-1	.	TGCGCCAGCAGCTTGGCACAGCGGAGCTACAATGAGCAGTTCTTC	CASSLAQRSYNEQFF
TRBJ2-7	TRBD1	TRBV5-1	.	TGCGCCAGCAGGCCGGGACAGGGAAGCGAGCAGTACTTC	CASRPGQGSEQYF
TRBJ2-5	TRBD2	TRBV7-2	.	TGTGCCAGCAGCTTAAGGGCTAGCGGGAGTTGGGAGACCCAGTACTTC	CASSLRASGSWETQYF
TRBJ1-2	.	TRBV2	.	TGTGCCAGCAGTGAAGCAGGGCGGTATGGCTACACCTTC	CASSEAGRYGYTF
TRBJ2-3	.	TRBV25-1	.	TGTGCCAGCGGAGAAAGAGTCACAGATACGCAGTATTTT	CASGERVTDTQYF
TRBJ2-2	.	TRBV18	medium-sized	TGTGCCAGCTCACAGAGCACCGGGGAGCTGTTTTTT	CASSQSTGELFF
TRBJ1-1	.	TRBV29-1	many	TGCAGCGCTACGACGGTTAACACTGAAGCTTTCTTT	CSATTVNTEAFF
TRBJ2-2	.	TRBV27	few	TGTGCCAGCAGTCCGATTGGTACCCTAAACACCGGGGAGCTGTTTTTT	CASSPIGTLNTGELFF
TRBJ2-7	.	TRBV6-6	.	TGTGCCAGCGGCCGTTTGGACTACGAGCAGTACTTC	CASGRLDYEQYF
TRBJ2-7	.	TRBV6-6	few	TGTGCCAGCAGTCAAAGACCGGACAGTCCCTCCTACGAGCAGTACTTC	CASSQRPDSPSYEQYF
TRBJ2-1	.	TRBV27	.	TGTGCCAGCAGTCCCTCTTGGTCAACGTCCTACAATGAGCAGTTCTTC	CASSPSWSTSYNEQFF
TRBJ2-1	.	TRBV4-3	once	TGCGCCAGCAGCCAAGAACTATTGAGTGAGCAGTTCTTC	CASSQELLSEQFF
TRBJ2-7	TRBD1	TRBV6-6	.	TGTGCCAGCAGCCGGACAGGGCCATTACCGTCCTACGAGCAGTACTTC	CASSRTGPLPSYEQYF
TRBJ2-2	TRBD2	TRBV9	.	TGTGCCAGCAGCGCGGCTAGCGGGAGACTGACCGGGGAGCTGCTTTTT	CASSAASGRLTGELLF
TRBJ2-7	TRBD1	TRBV11-1	once	TGTGCCAGCAGCCCGCAGGGACAGGTCGCGGGGGAGCAGTACTTC	CASSPQGQVAGEQYF
TRBJ1-1	.	TRBV5-1	.	TGCGCCAGCAGCTTGGTAGGACGGACCACTGAAGCTTTCTTT	CASSLVGRTTEAFF
TRBJ2-1	TRBD2	TRBV6-1	once	TGTGCCAGCAGTACCTCAACTAGCGGGAATAAGTTCTTC	CASSTSTSGNKFF
TRBJ2-7	TRBD2	TRBV6-5	.	TGTGCCAGCAGTTACTCGAGGGTAGCGGGACCTTACGAGCAGTACTTC	CASSYSRVAGPYEQYF
TRBJ2-1	.	TRBV5-4	.	TGTGCCAGCAGTCCCGGAGGGGGGCTCAGGGAGCAGTTCTTC	CASSPGGGLREQFF
TRBJ1-2	TRBD1	TRBV5-1	.	TGCGCCAGCGGGGGGACAGGGGGCGATGACTATGGCTACACCTTC	CASGGTGGDDYGYTF
TRBJ1-2	TRBD1	TRBV6-6	.	TGTGCCAGCAGGGTGGGACAGGGAGTTTATGGCTACACCTTC	CASRVGQGVYGYTF
TRBJ2-5	TRBD1	TRBV5-6	.	TGTGCCAGCAGCTATAAACCCGGACAGGGGGCGGGAGAGACCCAGTACTTC	CASSYKPGQGAGETQYF
TRBJ1-5	.	TRBV25-1	.	TGTGCCAGCAGTGAATCAGTAGGTGGGAATCAGCCCCAGCATTTT	CASSESVGGNQPQHF
TRBJ1-2	.	TRBV7-9	.	TGTGCCAGCAGCTTGGAGGGATACTATGGCTACACCTTC	CASSLEGYYGYTF
TRBJ1-1	.	TRBV6-5	.	TGTGCCAGCAGTTATGGCGGCAGTGGAGGCACTGAAGCTTTCTTT	CASSYGGSGGTEAFF
TRBJ1-2	.	TRBV29-1	.	TGCAGTGCCGGGGCCTATCAGGGCTATGGCTACACCTTC	CSAGAYQGYGYTF
TRBJ1-1	.	TRBV14	.	TGTGCCAGCAGCCAATCCGCTTCTGGGGTTGTAGCTGAAGCTTTCTTT	CASSQSASGVVAEAFF
TRBJ1-4	.	TRBV11-3	.	TGTGCCAGCAGTTACTTTGTCGGGGGATCTGAAAAACTGTTTTTT	CASSYFVGGSEKLFF
TRBJ1-2	.	TRBV19	once	TGTGCCAGTAGTATAGCGACAGTCTATGGCTACACCTTC	CASSIATVYGYTF
TRBJ1-1	.	TRBV5-6	.	TGTGCCAGCAGCGGCTATACGGGAACCACTGAAGCTTTCTTT	CASSGYTGTTEAFF